This is a list of T cell receptor beta chains from one sample in a study of CD8 T cells in Susac syndrome. MiXCR, applied by TCRdb to the immunoSEQ multiplex PCR reads, yields one record per CDR3 protein. The sample contains around 150,000 distinct CDR3 sequences, roughly 94% of which appear only once. Sequenced: CD8+ T cells from PBMCs. These receptor sequences come from a human donor with Susac syndrome. CDR3s include the opening cysteine and the closing phenylalanine or tryptophan. D genes are given only for firm matches. A clone size is listed for some rows: how often the clone was seen (once, few, many), or a class if it is expanded.

V,J,size,D,DNA,CDR3
TRBV20-1,TRBJ2-7,.,.,TGCAGTGCCGGCGACGCGACAGTCTCCTACGAGCAGTACTTC,CSAGDATVSYEQYF
TRBV3-1,TRBJ2-7,few,TRBD1,TGTGCCAGCAGCCCGGACAGGGGGTTTTCCTACGAGCAGTACTTC,CASSPDRGFSYEQYF
TRBV20-1,TRBJ2-1,.,.,TGCAGTGCTATGGTGCTAGCCGTCTACAATGAGCAGTTCTTC,CSAMVLAVYNEQFF
TRBV2,TRBJ2-7,.,.,TGTGCCAGCAGTGAGCCGGCCCCCGAGCAGTACTTC,CASSEPAPEQYF
TRBV27,TRBJ1-5,.,.,TGTGCCAGCAGTTTGCGGTTCTTATATAGCAATCAGCCCCAGCATTTT,CASSLRFLYSNQPQHF
TRBV30,TRBJ1-4,once,.,TGTGCCTGGAGTCCGGGACACAGAGGGGATGAAAAACTGTTTTTT,CAWSPGHRGDEKLFF
TRBV12-5,TRBJ2-5,.,TRBD1,TGTGCTAGTGGTTTGCCAAACAGGGGGCTGGAGACCCAGTACTTC,CASGLPNRGLETQYF
TRBV30,TRBJ1-5,.,.,TGTGCCTGGGGACTCTATAGCAATCAGCCCCAGCATTTT,CAWGLYSNQPQHF
TRBV20-1,TRBJ2-2,.,.,TGCAGTGCTAGAGATAGGGGGGCCCTCACCGGGGAGCTGTTTTTT,CSARDRGALTGELFF
TRBV7-7,TRBJ2-1,.,TRBD1,TGTGCTAGCAGCTTAGAACCCGGACAGGGAAGCTCCTACAATGAGCAGTTCTTC,CASSLEPGQGSSYNEQFF
TRBV20-1,TRBJ2-7,.,.,TGCAGTGCTAGCGCCGCCACGGGGGAGCAGTACTTC,CSASAATGEQYF
TRBV6-6,TRBJ2-5,.,.,TGTGCCAGCAGTTACCCAGGGCGTGAGGAGGAGACCCAGTACTTC,CASSYPGREEETQYF
TRBV29-1,TRBJ2-7,.,.,TGCAGCGTTGACTTCGCGGACAGCTCTTCCTACGAGCAGTACTTC,CSVDFADSSSYEQYF
TRBV20-1,TRBJ2-4,.,.,TGCAGTGCTCGGACGGAAAACATTCAGTACTTC,CSARTENIQYF
TRBV29-1,TRBJ2-1,few,.,TGCAGCGTCGCCGAGGCTGAGCAGTTCTTC,CSVAEAEQFF
TRBV12-3/TRBV12-4,TRBJ2-6,.,.,TGTGCCAGCAGCCCTAGTGGGCTTGGGGCCAACGTCCTGACTTTC,CASSPSGLGANVLTF
TRBV5-7,TRBJ1-5,.,.,TGTGCCAGCAGCTTGGAATGTAGTCGACCAAATCAGCCCCAGCATTTT,CASSLECSRPNQPQHF
TRBV4-1,TRBJ2-7,.,TRBD2,TGCGCCAGCAGCCAAATCACTAGCGTTAGAAGCTCCTACGAGCAGTACTTC,CASSQITSVRSSYEQYF
TRBV11-1,TRBJ2-1,.,TRBD1,TGTGCCAGCAGCCTGCACAGGGGGGAAACATACAATGAGCAGTTCTTC,CASSLHRGETYNEQFF
TRBV19,TRBJ2-5,.,.,TGTGCCAGTAGCACAATCCGGGACGCTCAAGAGACCCAGTACTTC,CASSTIRDAQETQYF
TRBV20-1,TRBJ2-3,.,TRBD2,TGCAGTGCTAGCACCACCTCGGGAGGTCCTAGCACAGATACGCAGTATTTT,CSASTTSGGPSTDTQYF
TRBV30,TRBJ1-2,.,.,TGTGCCTGGAGTACGGGGAACGGTGGCTACACCTTC,CAWSTGNGGYTF
TRBV27,TRBJ1-1,.,TRBD1,TGTGCCAGCAGTCTGACAGGGGGCGCGATCCCGACTGAAGCTTTCTTT,CASSLTGGAIPTEAFF
TRBV2,TRBJ1-2,.,.,TGTGCCAGCAGTGTTAGGGCAGAATGGAATGGCTACACCTTC,CASSVRAEWNGYTF
TRBV9,TRBJ2-1,.,.,TGTGCCAGCAGCCGAACAGGGTTGAGCTCCTACAATGAGCAGTTCTTC,CASSRTGLSSYNEQFF